The entry below gives a single T cell receptor beta chain sequence along with its context. Its target is not known. These data originate in a study of T cells in narcolepsy. Study observations and caveats: Healthy controls reportedly lacked the autoreactive clonotypes serially found in patients' blood.

Sequencing was performed with immunoSEQ multiplex PCR; in TCRdb, only in-frame clones are kept and a portion is missing. The table shows tens of thousands of clones, with about 90% occurring only once. Germline V gene data show CDR1 as SGHVS and CDR2 as FQNEAQ. The CDR3 is 14 residues long. V was cut by 5 bases and J by 6 bases, with 13 bases left in between. This TCR was sampled from a human donor with narcolepsy. Sequenced material: CD45RA- memory CD4+ T cells from PBMCs. The chain links TRBV7-8 to TRBJ2-2; D might be TRBD2 (5 bases). As DNA, the CDR3 is TGTGCCAGCAGCGCCGTTCACGGGGCCGGGGAGCTGTTTTTT. Residues: CASSAVHGAGELFF.